Listed here are 14 T cell receptor beta chains from one sample, sequenced in a study of blood T cell repertoires in COVID-19. Profiled with immunoSEQ multiplex PCR; TCRdb holds only in-frame clones, not every one. The table has about 170,000 clones, around 84% seen once; the top ten hold 3% to 3.5%. What was sequenced was peripheral blood. These receptors all come from a human donor with acute or convalescent COVID-19. The donor label of this sample is uncertain.

The V gene is TRBV5-1, the J gene TRBJ1-2; weak D call: TRBD1 (6 bases). Germline V gene sequence: CDR1 SGHRS, CDR2 YFSETQ. Trimming left V 1 base short and J 8 bases short, with 12 bases between. This CDR3 is 13 amino acids long. CDR3 coding DNA: TGCGCCAGCAGCTTGACAGGGAAAGAAGGCTACACCTTC. Protein product: CASSLTGKEGYTF. Full variable domain (remainder filled in from reference TRBV5-1 and TRBJ1-2): KAGVTQTPRYLIKTRGQQVTLSCSPISGHRSVSWYQQTPGQGLQFLFEYFSETQRNKGNFPGRFSGRQFSNSRSEMNVSTLELGDSALYLCASSLTGKEGYTFGSGTRLTVV.

This chain connects TRBV10-2 to TRBJ1-1; TRBD1 might be the D (5 bases). Trimming removed 3 bases from V and 9 bases from J, with 11 bases in between. Germline CDR1 is WSHSY and CDR2 is SAAADI. The CDR3 is made up of 12 amino acids. The CDR3 reads CASSEPQGKAFF. The CDR3 region has the DNA TGCGCCAGCAGTGAACCTCAGGGAAAAGCTTTCTTT.

This clone turned up a few times. V gene TRBV28 combines with J gene TRBJ1-5; 7 bases agree with TRBD1. CDR1 is MDHEN and CDR2 is SYDVKM in the germline V gene. The CDR3 runs 14 residues. The J segment lost 8 bases and the V segment lost 5 bases, leaving 9 bases of the junction unmatched. CDR3 in amino acids: CASSTTGVWEPQHF. The CDR3 region has the DNA TGTGCCAGCAGTACCACAGGGGTTTGGGAGCCCCAGCATTTT.

This clone was counted between two and nine times. The V gene is TRBV27, the J gene TRBJ2-7, with D perhaps TRBD1 (6 bases). The V gene's germline CDR1 is MNHEY and CDR2 SMNVEV (reference sequence). The CDR3 is made up of 14 amino acids. V lost 2 bases and J lost 6, with 14 bases in between. The CDR3 bases are TGTGCCAGCAGTTTAGGGCAGGGGCTGTCCGAGCAGTACTTC. Its protein product is CASSLGQGLSEQYF.

V usage is TRBV11-2 and J usage is TRBJ2-2, with D possibly being TRBD2 (5 bases). V was trimmed by 8 bases and J by 1 base, leaving 26 bases between them. The germline V gene has CDR1 SGHAT and CDR2 FQNNGV. The CDR3 has 19 residues. As DNA, the CDR3 is TGTGCCAGCCGACGATTTAGTGTTACGATACTAGAGAACACCGGGGAGCTGTTTTTT. Its protein is CASRRFSVTILENTGELFF.

This clone was counted a single time. The chain couples TRBV20-1 to TRBJ2-7, with unresolved D. This CDR3 contains 12 residues. Germline CDR1 is DFQATT and CDR2 is SNEGSKA (reference sequence). V lost 3 bases, J lost 2 bases, and 8 bases lay in between. The CDR3, as DNA: TGCAGTGCTAGTGATAGTCCCTACGAGCAGTACTTC. As protein: CSASDSPYEQYF.

The chain uses TRBV14 and TRBJ2-2; 9 nucleotides match TRBD1. Per germline, CDR1 SGHDN and CDR2 FVKESK. The CDR3 runs 17 residues. Trimming took 1 base from V and 1 from J; bases not matched to a gene: 4. CDR3 DNA sequence: TGTGCCAGCAGCCAAGTAGGGACAGGGAAGAACACCGGGGAGCTGTTTTTT. This sequence encodes CASSQVGTGKNTGELFF.

This rearrangement joins TRBV10-3 to TRBJ1-5; D is uncertain. Germline CDR1 reads ENHRY; CDR2 reads SYGVKD. The V and J ends lost 3 bases and 4 bases respectively, with 10 bases between them. The CDR3 runs 14 residues. The CDR3 sequence: CAISELIENQPQHF. CDR3 DNA sequence: TGTGCCATCAGTGAATTGATAGAAAATCAGCCCCAGCATTTT.

The rearrangement links TRBV7-3 to TRBJ2-7, with D uncertain. Deletions cut 0 bases from V and 2 bases from J, with 20 bases between. Germline V gene sequence: CDR1 SGHTA, CDR2 FQGTGA. The length of the CDR3 is 18 residues. CDR3 DNA: TGTGCCAGCAGCTTAACGCACAGAGACGCACCTAACGCCTACGAGCAGTACTTC. Protein product: CASSLTHRDAPNAYEQYF.

This clone appeared a single time. The gene calls are TRBV19 and TRBJ1-4, with unresolved D. Germline V CDR1 and CDR2: LNHDA, SQIVND (reference sequence). CDR3 length equals 15 residues. The germline V and J ends were trimmed by 7 bases and 4 bases, with 16 bases remaining between them. Here the CDR3 DNA reads TGTGCCAGTACCCTGAGCGGGTGGAATAATGAAAAACTGTTTTTT. This sequence encodes CASTLSGWNNEKLFF.

The chain has TRBV12-3 or TRBV12-4 and TRBJ1-1; D may be TRBD1 (5 bases). V lost 6 bases and J 3 bases, leaving 11 bases between the germline ends. The CDR3 runs to 13 residues. The CDR3 is CASSSTGYTEAFF. CDR3 nucleotide sequence: TGTGCCAGCAGCTCCACAGGCTACACTGAAGCTTTCTTT.

The rearrangement links TRBV6-5 to TRBJ1-1, with unresolved D. CDR3 length: 12 amino acids. CDR1 and CDR2 from the germline V gene are MNHEY and SVGAGI. The ends were cut back, 7 bases at V and 2 bases at J, with 8 bases in the middle. DNA of the CDR3: TGTGCCAGCATGAGGGATAACACTGAAGCTTTCTTT. Its translation is CASMRDNTEAFF.

The chain recombines TRBV6-1 with TRBJ1-3; D is undetermined. The CDR3 contains 13 residues. The germline V gene has CDR1 MNHNS and CDR2 SASEGT. Trimming left V 3 bases short and J 3 bases short, with 6 bases between. CDR3 loop: CASSDTFGNTIYF. As DNA, the CDR3 is TGTGCCAGCAGTGACACATTTGGAAACACCATATATTTT.

This rearrangement joins TRBV6-1 to TRBJ1-1; 7 nucleotides line up with TRBD1. After removal of 2 bases from V and 0 bases from J, the junction contained 12 bases not matched to a gene. The CDR3 totals 18 residues. CDR1 and CDR2 (germline): MNHNS, SASEGT. CDR3 nucleotide sequence: TGTGCCAGCAGTGAATCCGGGACAGCCACTGTCTTGAACACTGAAGCTTTCTTT. As protein: CASSESGTATVLNTEAFF.